The present entry profiles one T cell receptor (beta chain) with its context. The data derive from a study of blood T cell repertoires in COVID-19. Germline-derived CDR1 and CDR2 are SGHTA and FQGNSA. This CDR3 is built from 12 residues. The germline V and J ends were trimmed by 3 bases and 7 bases, with 8 bases remaining between them. Repertoires were generated with immunoSEQ multiplex PCR, while TCRdb's copy carries only in-frame clones and drops some. The sample has fewer than 65,000 clones; roughly 78% are singletons. Source material: peripheral blood. The chain couples TRBV7-2 to TRBJ2-3, with D hard to call. The receptor was isolated from a man in his sixties or seventies with acute or convalescent COVID-19. This CDR3 is CASSFLENTQYF. The CDR3, as DNA: TGTGCCAGCAGCTTTCTGGAGAATACGCAGTATTTT.